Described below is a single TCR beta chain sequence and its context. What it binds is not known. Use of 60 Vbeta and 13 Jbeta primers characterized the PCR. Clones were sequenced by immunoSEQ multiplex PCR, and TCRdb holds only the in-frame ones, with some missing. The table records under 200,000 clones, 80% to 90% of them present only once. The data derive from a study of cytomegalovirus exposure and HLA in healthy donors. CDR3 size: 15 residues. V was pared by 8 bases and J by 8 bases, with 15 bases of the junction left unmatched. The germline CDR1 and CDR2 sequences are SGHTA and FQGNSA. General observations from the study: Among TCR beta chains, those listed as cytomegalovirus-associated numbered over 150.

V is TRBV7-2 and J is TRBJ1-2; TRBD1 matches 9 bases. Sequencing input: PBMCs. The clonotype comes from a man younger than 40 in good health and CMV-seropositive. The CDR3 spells CASPPQGQGSGGYTF. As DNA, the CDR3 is TGTGCCAGCCCCCCTCAGGGACAGGGCTCGGGGGGCTACACCTTC.